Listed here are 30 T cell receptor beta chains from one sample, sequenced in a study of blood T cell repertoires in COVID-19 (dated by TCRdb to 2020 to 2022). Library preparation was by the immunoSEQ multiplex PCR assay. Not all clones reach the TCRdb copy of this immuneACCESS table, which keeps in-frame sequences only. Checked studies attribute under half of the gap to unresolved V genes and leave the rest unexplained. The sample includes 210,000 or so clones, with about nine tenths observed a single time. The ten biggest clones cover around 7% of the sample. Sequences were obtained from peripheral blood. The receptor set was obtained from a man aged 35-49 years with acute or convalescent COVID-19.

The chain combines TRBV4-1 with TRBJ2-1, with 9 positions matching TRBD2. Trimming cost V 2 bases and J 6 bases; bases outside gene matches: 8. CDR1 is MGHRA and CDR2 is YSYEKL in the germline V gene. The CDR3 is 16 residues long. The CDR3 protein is CASSQSGGLAFNEQFF. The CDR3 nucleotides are TGCGCCAGCAGCCAAAGCGGGGGGCTCGCTTTCAATGAGCAGTTCTTC.

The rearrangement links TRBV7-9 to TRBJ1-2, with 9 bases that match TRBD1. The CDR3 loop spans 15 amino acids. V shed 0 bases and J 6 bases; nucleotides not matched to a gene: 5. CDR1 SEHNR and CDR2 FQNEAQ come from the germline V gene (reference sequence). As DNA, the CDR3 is TGTGCCAGCAGCTTAGCGCTCGGACAGGGGCATGGCTACACCTTC. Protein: CASSLALGQGHGYTF. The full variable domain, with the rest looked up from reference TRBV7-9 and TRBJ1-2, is DTGVSQNPRHKITKRGQNVTFRCDPISEHNRLYWYRQTLGQGPEFLTYFQNEAQLEKSRLLSDRFSAERPKGSFSTLEIQRTEQGDSAMYLCASSLALGQGHGYTFGSGTRLTVV.

In DNA form, the CDR3 reads TGTGCCCAGCAAACGGGGGGGCACACCGGGGAGCTGTTTTTT. Its translation is CAQQTGGHTGELFF. The chain is built from TRBV11-2 and TRBJ2-2; 8 nucleotides agree with TRBD2. The germline V gene encodes CDR1 SGHAT and CDR2 FQNNGV. The length of the CDR3 is 14 residues. With V trimmed by 11 bases and J by 3 bases, 8 bases remained unmatched.

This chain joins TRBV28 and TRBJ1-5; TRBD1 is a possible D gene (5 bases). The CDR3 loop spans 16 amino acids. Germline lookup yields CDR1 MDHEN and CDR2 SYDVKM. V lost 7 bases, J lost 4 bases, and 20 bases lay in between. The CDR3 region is CASTLSSGLGNQPQHF. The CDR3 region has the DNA TGTGCCAGCACCCTCTCATCGGGACTGGGAAATCAGCCCCAGCATTTT.

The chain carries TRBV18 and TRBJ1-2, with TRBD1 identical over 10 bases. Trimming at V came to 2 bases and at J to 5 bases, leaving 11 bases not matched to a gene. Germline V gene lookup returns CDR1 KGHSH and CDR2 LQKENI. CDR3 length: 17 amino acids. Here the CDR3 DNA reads TGTGCCAGCTCACCAGCGGACAGGGGGACGCTTTGGTATGGCTACACCTTC. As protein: CASSPADRGTLWYGYTF.

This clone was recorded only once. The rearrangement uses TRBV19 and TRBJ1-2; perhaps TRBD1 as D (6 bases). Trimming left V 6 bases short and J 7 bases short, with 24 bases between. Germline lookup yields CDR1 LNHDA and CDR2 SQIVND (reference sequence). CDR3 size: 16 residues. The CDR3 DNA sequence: TGTGCCAGTAGGCCCCTATTAGGACAGAAGGTTGGTGGCTACACCTTC. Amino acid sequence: CASRPLLGQKVGGYTF.

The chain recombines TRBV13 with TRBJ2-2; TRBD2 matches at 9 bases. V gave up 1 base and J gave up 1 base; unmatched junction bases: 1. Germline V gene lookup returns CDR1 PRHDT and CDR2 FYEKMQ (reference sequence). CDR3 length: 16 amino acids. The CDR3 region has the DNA TGTGCCAGCAGCTTAGTAGCGGGGGAGAACACCGGGGAGCTGTTTTTT. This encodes CASSLVAGENTGELFF.

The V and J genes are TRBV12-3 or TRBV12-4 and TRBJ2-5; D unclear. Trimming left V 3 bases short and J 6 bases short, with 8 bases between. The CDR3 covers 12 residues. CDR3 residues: CASSFQSQTQYF. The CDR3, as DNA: TGTGCCAGCAGTTTTCAGTCACAGACCCAGTACTTC.

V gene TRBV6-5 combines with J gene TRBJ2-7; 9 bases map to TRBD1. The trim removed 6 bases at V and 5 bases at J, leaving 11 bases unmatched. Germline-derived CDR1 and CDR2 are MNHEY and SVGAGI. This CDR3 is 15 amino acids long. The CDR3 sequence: CASRLTGTGIDEQYF. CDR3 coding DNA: TGTGCCAGCAGACTCACCGGGACAGGGATCGACGAGCAGTACTTC.

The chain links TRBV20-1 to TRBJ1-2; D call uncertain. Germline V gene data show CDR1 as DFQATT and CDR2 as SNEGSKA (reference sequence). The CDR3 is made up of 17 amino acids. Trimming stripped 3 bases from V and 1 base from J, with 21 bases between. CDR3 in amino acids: CSASFPEIRLINYGYTF. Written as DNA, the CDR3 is TGCAGTGCTAGTTTTCCTGAGATACGATTAATTAACTATGGCTACACCTTC.

The CDR3 is CASSEGLAGVETQYF. The CDR3 DNA reads as TGTGCCAGCAGTGAGGGACTAGCGGGGGTGGAGACCCAGTACTTC. The V gene is TRBV28, the J gene TRBJ2-5, with 14 bases identical to TRBD2. This CDR3 comprises 15 residues. CDR1 is MDHEN and CDR2 is SYDVKM in the germline V gene. The V gene end was trimmed by 5 bases and the J gene end by 5 bases; junction bases not matched to a gene: 4. Full variable domain (outside the CDR3, taken from reference TRBV28 and TRBJ2-5): DVKVTQSSRYLVKRTGEKVFLECVQDMDHENMFWYRQDPGLGLRLIYFSYDVKMKEKGDIPEGYSVSREKKERFSLILESASTNQTSMYLCASSEGLAGVETQYFGPGTRLLVL.

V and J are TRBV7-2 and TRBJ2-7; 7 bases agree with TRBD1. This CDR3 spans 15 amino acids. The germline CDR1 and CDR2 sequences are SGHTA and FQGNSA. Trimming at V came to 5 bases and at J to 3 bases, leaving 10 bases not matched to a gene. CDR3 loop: CASSAQQGRDYEQYF. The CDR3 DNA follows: TGTGCCAGCAGCGCCCAACAGGGGAGAGACTACGAGCAGTACTTC.

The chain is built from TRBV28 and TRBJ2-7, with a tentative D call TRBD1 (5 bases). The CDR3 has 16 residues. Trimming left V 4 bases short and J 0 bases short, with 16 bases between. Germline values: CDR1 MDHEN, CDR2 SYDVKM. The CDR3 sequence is CASSYDTSRVSYEQYF. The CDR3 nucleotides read TGTGCCAGCAGTTATGATACCTCCAGGGTCTCCTACGAGCAGTACTTC.

As DNA, the CDR3 is TGTGCCAGCAGCTTTAGCCGCCCCTCTGGAAACACCATATATTTT. It codes for CASSFSRPSGNTIYF. The rearrangement links TRBV7-9 to TRBJ1-3; D ambiguous. Germline CDR1 is SEHNR and CDR2 is FQNEAQ (reference sequence). This CDR3 spans 15 amino acids. V lost 3 bases and J 0 bases, leaving 9 bases between the germline ends.

DNA of the CDR3: TGTGCCAGCAGCTTGGGAGGGACTAGCTCCTACAATGAGCAGTTCTTC. This gives the protein CASSLGGTSSYNEQFF. The chain combines TRBV5-5 with TRBJ2-1; 8 bases are a match to TRBD2. Per the germline V gene, CDR1 is SGHKS and CDR2 is YYEKEE (reference sequence). V lost 0 bases, J lost 0 bases, and 2 bases stayed unmatched. CDR3 length: 16 amino acids.

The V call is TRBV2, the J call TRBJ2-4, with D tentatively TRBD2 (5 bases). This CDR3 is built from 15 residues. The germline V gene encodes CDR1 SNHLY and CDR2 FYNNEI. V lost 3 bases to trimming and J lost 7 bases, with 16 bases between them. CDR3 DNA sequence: TGTGCCAGCAGTGACTCGGGAACTACCCGCAACATTCAGTACTTC. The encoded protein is CASSDSGTTRNIQYF.

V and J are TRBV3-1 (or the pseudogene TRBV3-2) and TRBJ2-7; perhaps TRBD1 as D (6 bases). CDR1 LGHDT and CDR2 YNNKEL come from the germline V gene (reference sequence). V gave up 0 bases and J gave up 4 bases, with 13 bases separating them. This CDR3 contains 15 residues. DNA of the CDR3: TGTGCCAGCAGCCAAGATCTAGTCAGGGGATACGAGCAGTACTTC. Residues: CASSQDLVRGYEQYF.

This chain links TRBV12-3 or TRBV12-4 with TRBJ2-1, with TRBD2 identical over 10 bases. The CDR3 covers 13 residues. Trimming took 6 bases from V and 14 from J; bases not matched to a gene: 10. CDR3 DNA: TGTGCCAGCAGCGCCAATCTAGCGGGGGAGGAGTTCTTC. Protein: CASSANLAGEEFF.

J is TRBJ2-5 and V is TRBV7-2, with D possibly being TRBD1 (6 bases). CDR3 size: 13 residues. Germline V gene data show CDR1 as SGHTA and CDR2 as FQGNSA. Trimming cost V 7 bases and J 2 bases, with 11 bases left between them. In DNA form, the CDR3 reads TGTGCCAGCAACGGCAGGGGTCAAGAGACCCAGTACTTC. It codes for CASNGRGQETQYF.

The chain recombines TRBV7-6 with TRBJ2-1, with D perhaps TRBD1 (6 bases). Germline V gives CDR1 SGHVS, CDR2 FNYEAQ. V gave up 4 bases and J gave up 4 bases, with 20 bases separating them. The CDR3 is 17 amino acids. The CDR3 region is CASSSGMGTQVYNEQFF. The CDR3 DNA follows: TGTGCCAGCAGCTCTGGTATGGGGACACAGGTATACAATGAGCAGTTCTTC.

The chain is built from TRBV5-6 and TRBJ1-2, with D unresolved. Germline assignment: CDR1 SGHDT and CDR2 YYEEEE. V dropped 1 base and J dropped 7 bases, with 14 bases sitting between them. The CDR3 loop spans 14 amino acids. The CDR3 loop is CASSLSIANTGYTF. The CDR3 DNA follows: TGTGCCAGCAGCTTGTCCATAGCCAATACTGGCTACACCTTC.

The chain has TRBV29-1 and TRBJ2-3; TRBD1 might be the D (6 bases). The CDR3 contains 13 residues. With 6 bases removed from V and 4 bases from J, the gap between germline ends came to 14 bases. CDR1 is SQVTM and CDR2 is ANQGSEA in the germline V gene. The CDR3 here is CSVAPGQPDTQYF. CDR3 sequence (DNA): TGCAGCGTCGCCCCCGGACAGCCAGATACGCAGTATTTT.

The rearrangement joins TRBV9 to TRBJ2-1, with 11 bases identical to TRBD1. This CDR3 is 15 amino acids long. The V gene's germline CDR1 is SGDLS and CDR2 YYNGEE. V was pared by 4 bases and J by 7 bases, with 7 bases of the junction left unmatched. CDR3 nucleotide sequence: TGTGCCAGCAGCAACGGGGGACAGGGGGGAAATGAGCAGTTCTTC. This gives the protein CASSNGGQGGNEQFF.

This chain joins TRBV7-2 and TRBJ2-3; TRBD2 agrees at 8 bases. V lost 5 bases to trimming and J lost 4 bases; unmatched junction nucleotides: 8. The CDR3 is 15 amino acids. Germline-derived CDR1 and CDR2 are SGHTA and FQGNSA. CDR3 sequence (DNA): TGTGCCAGCAGCAATTGGGGACTAGAGGCAGATACGCAGTATTTT. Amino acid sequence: CASSNWGLEADTQYF.

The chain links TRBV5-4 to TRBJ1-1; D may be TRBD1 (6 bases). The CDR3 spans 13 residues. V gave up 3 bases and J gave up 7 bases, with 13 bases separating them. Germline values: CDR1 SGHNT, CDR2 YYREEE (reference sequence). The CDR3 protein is CASSSQGRDEAFF. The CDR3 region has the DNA TGTGCCAGCAGCTCACAGGGCCGCGATGAAGCTTTCTTT.

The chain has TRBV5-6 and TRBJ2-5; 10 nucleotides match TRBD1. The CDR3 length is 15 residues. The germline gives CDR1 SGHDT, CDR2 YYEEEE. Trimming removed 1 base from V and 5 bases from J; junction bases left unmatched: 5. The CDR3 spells CASSLPGQGWETQYF. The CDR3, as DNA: TGTGCCAGCAGCTTGCCGGGACAGGGGTGGGAGACCCAGTACTTC.

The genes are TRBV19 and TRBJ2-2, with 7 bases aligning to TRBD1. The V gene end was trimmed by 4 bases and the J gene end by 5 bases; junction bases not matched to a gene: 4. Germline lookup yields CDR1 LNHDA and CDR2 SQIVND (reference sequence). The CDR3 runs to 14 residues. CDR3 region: CASSKGQRTGELFF. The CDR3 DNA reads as TGTGCCAGTAGTAAGGGACAGAGAACCGGGGAGCTGTTTTTT.

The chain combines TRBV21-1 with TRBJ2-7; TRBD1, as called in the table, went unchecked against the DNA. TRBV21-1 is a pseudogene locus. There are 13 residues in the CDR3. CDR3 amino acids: CASRRDRSYEQYF. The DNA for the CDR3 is TGTGCCAGCAGAAGGGACAGATCCTACGAGCAGTACTTC.

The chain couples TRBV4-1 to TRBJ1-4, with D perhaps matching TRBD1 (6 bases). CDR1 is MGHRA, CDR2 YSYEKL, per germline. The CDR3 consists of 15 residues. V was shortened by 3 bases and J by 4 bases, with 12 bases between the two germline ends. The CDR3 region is CASSQADSDNEKLFF. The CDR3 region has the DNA TGCGCCAGCAGCCAGGCGGACAGCGATAATGAAAAACTGTTTTTT.

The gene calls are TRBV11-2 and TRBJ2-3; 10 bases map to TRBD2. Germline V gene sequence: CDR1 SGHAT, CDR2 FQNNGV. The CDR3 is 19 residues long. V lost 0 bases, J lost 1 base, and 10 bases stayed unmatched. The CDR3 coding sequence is TGTGCCAGCAGCTTAGATATGATGGCTAGCGGGGGCGGCACAGATACGCAGTATTTT. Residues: CASSLDMMASGGGTDTQYF. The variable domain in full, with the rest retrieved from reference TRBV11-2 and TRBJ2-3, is EAGVAQSPRYKIIEKRQSVAFWCNPISGHATLYWYQQILGQGPKLLIQFQNNGVVDDSQLPKDRFSAERLKGVDSTLKIQPAKLEDSAVYLCASSLDMMASGGGTDTQYFGPGTRLTVL.